This is a list of T cell receptor beta chains from one sample in a study of PD-L1 blockade in urothelial cancer. This table comes from immunoSEQ multiplex PCR, and its TCRdb copy is limited to in-frame clones, with some not included. The repertoire holds about 79,000 clones, with 70% to 90% as singletons. This specimen was PBMCs, taken around atezolizumab (anti-PD-L1) treatment. The receptor source for this set is a middle-aged man with urothelial cancer. CDR3s include the opening cysteine and the closing phenylalanine or tryptophan. The order of the fields is clone size, J gene, V gene, D gene, CDR3 protein, CDR3 DNA. A D gene is named only where the DNA matches it firmly. Size is stated for part of the rows, as once, few or many counts, or as a class when the clone is expanded.

once,TRBJ1-3,TRBV30,TRBD1,CAWSGQGARFSGNTIYF,TGTGCCTGGAGCGGACAGGGAGCCCGATTCTCTGGAAACACCATATATTTT
few,TRBJ2-5,TRBV7-2,TRBD1,CASSFFPGQGNQETQYF,TGTGCCAGCAGCTTTTTCCCGGGACAGGGAAACCAAGAGACCCAGTACTTC
once,TRBJ2-5,TRBV18,TRBD2,CASSPTLEREAEETQYF,TGTGCCAGCTCACCCACCCTCGAGCGGGAGGCCGAAGAGACCCAGTACTTC
NA,TRBJ1-2,TRBV6-6,NA,CASRSHRDNYGYTF,TGTGCCAGCAGATCTCACAGGGATAACTATGGCTACACCTTC
NA,TRBJ1-2,TRBV7-2,NA,CASSLESRQGFGYTF,TGTGCCAGCAGCTTAGAGTCGCGGCAGGGGTTTGGCTACACCTTC
once,TRBJ2-5,TRBV18,TRBD1,CASSPEQGLGETQYF,TGTGCCAGCTCACCCGAACAGGGGTTGGGTGAGACCCAGTACTTC
once,TRBJ2-6,TRBV7-2,TRBD2,CASSLLPSFREGSTNVLTF,TGTGCCAGCAGCTTATTACCCTCCTTTCGGGAGGGTTCAACCAACGTCCTGACTTTC
NA,TRBJ2-6,TRBV7-3,NA,CASSKYRAQGGANVLTF,TGTGCCAGCAGCAAGTACCGGGCCCAGGGTGGGGCCAACGTCCTGACTTTC
NA,TRBJ2-5,TRBV27,NA,CASSLGQGNQETQYF,TGTGCCAGCAGTTTGGGCCAGGGTAACCAAGAGACCCAGTACTTC
NA,TRBJ2-5,TRBV5-4,TRBD2,CASSRQGTSGLGGETQYF,TGTGCCAGCAGCCGCCAGGGGACTAGCGGGCTGGGGGGAGAGACCCAGTACTTC
NA,TRBJ1-2,TRBV5-6,NA,CASSLFGQPDGYTF,TGTGCCAGCAGCTTGTTCGGACAACCTGATGGCTACACCTTC
NA,TRBJ2-7,TRBV4-1,TRBD2,CASSPRLAGSYEQYF,TGCGCCAGCAGCCCCCGCCTAGCGGGTTCCTACGAGCAGTACTTC
NA,TRBJ1-2,TRBV6-6,NA,CASREDGYTF,TGTGCCAGCAGGGAGGATGGCTACACCTTC
NA,TRBJ2-3,TRBV5-1,TRBD2,CASSSLAGGITDTQYF,TGCGCCAGCAGCTCCCTAGCGGGAGGGATCACAGATACGCAGTATTTT
NA,TRBJ2-5,TRBV11-1,NA,CASSLVSGALGAQYF,TGTGCCAGCAGCTTAGTGAGTGGAGCCCTCGGGGCCCAGTACTTC
NA,TRBJ2-2,TRBV6-5,NA,CASGRGNTGELFF,TGTGCCAGCGGCAGGGGAAACACCGGGGAGCTGTTTTTT
once,TRBJ2-5,TRBV6-5,NA,CASSSGLPQGETQYF,TGTGCCAGCAGTTCGGGACTCCCGCAGGGAGAGACCCAGTACTTC
NA,TRBJ2-1,TRBV27,NA,CASKSLLGLGGHEQFF,TGTGCCAGCAAGTCCCTTTTGGGGCTGGGGGGTCATGAGCAGTTCTTC
NA,TRBJ1-1,TRBV7-9,NA,CASSLGQGNTEAFF,TGTGCCAGCAGCTTGGGCCAGGGGAACACTGAAGCTTTCTTT
NA,TRBJ1-4,TRBV6-1,TRBD1,CASSEARGRDEKLFF,TGTGCCAGCAGTGAAGCCAGGGGGCGGGATGAAAAACTGTTTTTT
NA,TRBJ2-3,TRBV6-5,NA,CASTNAGVVDTQYF,TGTGCCAGCACTAACGCCGGGGTAGTAGATACGCAGTATTTT
NA,TRBJ2-1,TRBV11-3,TRBD2,CASSLEAGVGNEQFF,TGTGCCAGCAGCTTGGAAGCGGGAGTGGGGAATGAGCAGTTCTTC
NA,TRBJ2-7,TRBV27,TRBD2,CASGGREDEQYF,TGTGCCTCTGGGGGGAGGGAGGACGAGCAGTACTTC
NA,TRBJ2-7,TRBV30,TRBD1,CAWGDSRGEQYF,TGTGCCTGGGGGGACAGTCGCGGCGAGCAGTACTTC
once,TRBJ2-5,TRBV4-1,NA,CASSQGGAAGEGKTQYF,TGCGCCAGCAGCCAAGGGGGGGCGGCGGGAGAGGGGAAGACCCAGTACTTC
NA,TRBJ1-1,TRBV7-9,NA,CASSVSPLVTEAFF,TGTGCCAGCAGCGTAAGCCCCCTGGTAACTGAAGCTTTCTTT
NA,TRBJ1-5,TRBV19,NA,CASIQKRAGSLNQPQHF,TGTGCCAGTATCCAGAAGCGGGCCGGGAGCCTCAATCAGCCCCAGCATTTT
NA,TRBJ2-2,TRBV28,NA,CASSSVGRPGTGELFF,TGTGCCAGCAGTTCGGTGGGCAGGCCCGGCACCGGGGAGCTGTTTTTT
few,TRBJ2-1,TRBV7-2,TRBD2,CASSLGTSGRRRGNEQFF,TGTGCCAGCAGTCTCGGGACTAGCGGGAGGAGGAGGGGCAATGAGCAGTTCTTC
NA,TRBJ2-5,TRBV28,TRBD1,CASSRGPETQYF,TGTGCCAGCAGTAGGGGGCCAGAGACCCAGTACTTC
once,TRBJ2-1,TRBV11-2,TRBD2,CASSPTGLADNEQFF,TGTGCCAGCAGCCCGACGGGACTAGCGGACAATGAGCAGTTCTTC
few,TRBJ2-3,TRBV28,NA,CASSWTFTDTQYF,TGTGCCAGCAGTTGGACTTTCACAGATACGCAGTATTTT
few,TRBJ2-1,TRBV27,NA,CATHGTVHNEQFF,TGTGCCACCCACGGGACTGTACACAATGAGCAGTTCTTC
NA,TRBJ2-3,TRBV6-6,NA,CASSYQDTDTQYF,TGTGCCAGCAGTTACCAGGACACAGATACGCAGTATTTT
NA,TRBJ2-1,TRBV9,TRBD2,CASAQTSNSGSRNEQFF,TGTGCCAGCGCACAGACCTCAAATAGCGGGAGCCGTAATGAGCAGTTCTTC
NA,TRBJ2-4,TRBV7-9,NA,CASSPLGVNIQYF,TGTGCCAGCAGCCCCTTGGGAGTAAACATTCAGTACTTC
NA,TRBJ2-2,TRBV5-1,NA,CASSSQATGELFF,TGCGCCAGCAGCTCCCAGGCGACCGGGGAGCTGTTTTTT
NA,TRBJ2-3,TRBV7-9,TRBD2,CASSFGRGRSTDTQYF,TGTGCCAGCAGCTTTGGTCGCGGGAGGAGCACAGATACGCAGTATTTT
NA,TRBJ2-7,TRBV28,NA,CASSLRGAPPAQGRLYEQYF,TGTGCCAGCAGTTTACGCGGTGCCCCCCCCGCCCAGGGCCGTCTGTACGAGCAGTACTTC
NA,TRBJ2-5,TRBV7-3,NA,CASSYGGETQYF,TGTGCCAGCAGCTATGGGGGGGAGACCCAGTACTTC
NA,TRBJ2-2,TRBV19,TRBD1,CASSNRMDRAELFF,TGTGCCAGTAGTAATCGAATGGACAGGGCAGAGCTGTTTTTT
NA,TRBJ2-4,TRBV7-9,NA,CASSLEAFSGIQYF,TGTGCCAGCAGTTTAGAGGCCTTTTCGGGCATTCAGTACTTC
NA,TRBJ1-2,TRBV19,NA,CASSTDRIGGYTF,TGTGCCAGTAGTACGGACAGAATTGGGGGCTACACCTTC
NA,TRBJ1-2,TRBV29-1,TRBD1,CSVPIRTGHYGYTF,TGCAGCGTGCCGATTCGGACAGGACACTATGGCTACACCTTC
NA,TRBJ2-7,TRBV7-6,NA,CASSLGPGLEAEQYF,TGTGCCAGCAGCTTAGGTCCGGGACTGGAGGCCGAGCAGTACTTC
NA,TRBJ2-1,TRBV19,NA,CASKEAPSYNEQFF,TGTGCCAGTAAGGAGGCCCCCTCCTACAATGAGCAGTTCTTC